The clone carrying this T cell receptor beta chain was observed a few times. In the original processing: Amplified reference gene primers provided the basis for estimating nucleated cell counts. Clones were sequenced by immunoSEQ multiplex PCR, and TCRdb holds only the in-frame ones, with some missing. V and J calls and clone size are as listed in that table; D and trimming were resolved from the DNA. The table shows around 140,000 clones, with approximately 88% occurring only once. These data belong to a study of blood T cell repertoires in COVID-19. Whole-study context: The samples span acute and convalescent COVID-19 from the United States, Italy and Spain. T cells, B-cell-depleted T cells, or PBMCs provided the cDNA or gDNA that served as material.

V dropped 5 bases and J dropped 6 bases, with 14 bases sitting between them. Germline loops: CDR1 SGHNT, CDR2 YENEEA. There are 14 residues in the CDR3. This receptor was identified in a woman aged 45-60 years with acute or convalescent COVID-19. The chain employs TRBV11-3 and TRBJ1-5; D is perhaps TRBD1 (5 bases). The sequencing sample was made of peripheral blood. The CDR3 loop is CASSILRVSQPQHF. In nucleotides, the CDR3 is TGTGCCAGCAGCATTCTCAGGGTGTCTCAGCCCCAGCATTTT.